The 18 T cell receptor beta chains below come from one sample, sequenced in a study of shared clonotypes between healthy human individuals. Naive CD8 cells lacked CD45RO and underwent positive selection for CCR7, leaving out terminally differentiated effector memory CD45RA+ cells. Profiling relied on immunoSEQ multiplex PCR, and the TCRdb table lists in-frame clones only, not all of them. The top ten hold around 1.7% of the sample, which has about 2.1 million clones, approximately 92% seen once. Input material: naive CD8+ T cells from PBMCs. The receptor set was obtained from a man aged 18 to 35 in good health. Some clones in this sample may be carry-over from other donors' samples.

The chain is built from TRBV11-3 and TRBJ2-1; D unclear. Germline assignment: CDR1 SGHNT and CDR2 YENEEA. Trimming stripped 5 bases from V and 0 bases from J, with 11 bases between. This CDR3 is 15 amino acids long. The CDR3 DNA reads TGTGCCAGCAGCGAGAGCGAAAGCTCCTACAATGAGCAGTTCTTC. As protein: CASSESESSYNEQFF. The variable domain in full, with the rest retrieved from reference TRBV11-3 and TRBJ2-1, is EAGVVQSPRYKIIEKKQPVAFWCNPISGHNTLYWYLQNLGQGPELLIRYENEEAVDDSQLPKDRFSAERLKGVDSTLKIQPAELGDSAVYLCASSESESSYNEQFFGPGTRLTVL.

This clone came up once. The rearrangement links TRBV27 to TRBJ1-1, with D possibly TRBD1 on 5 matching bases. The CDR3 is 15 amino acids. From germline, CDR1 is MNHEY and CDR2 SMNVEV (reference sequence). Trimming pared 6 bases from V and 4 bases from J, leaving 18 bases between. The CDR3 loop is CASRFTGRAVTEAFF. In DNA, the CDR3 is TGTGCCAGCAGGTTTACGGGACGGGCGGTCACTGAAGCTTTCTTT.

Here the CDR3 DNA reads TGTGCCAGCAGCTTTACTGGGGGGAGCAATCAGCCCCAGCATTTT. It codes for CASSFTGGSNQPQHF. This sequence joins TRBV5-5 and TRBJ1-5; tentative D call: TRBD1 (5 bases). The V gene lost 2 bases and the J gene lost 1 base, with 10 bases spanning the gap. From germline, CDR1 is SGHKS and CDR2 YYEKEE (reference sequence). The length of the CDR3 is 15 residues.

The J gene is TRBJ1-1, the V gene TRBV28; D not resolved. CDR3 length: 18 amino acids. With 3 bases removed from V and 2 bases from J, the gap between germline ends came to 22 bases. Germline lookup yields CDR1 MDHEN and CDR2 SYDVKM. CDR3 residues: CASSFFLSLARINTEAFF. The CDR3 nucleotides are TGTGCCAGCAGTTTTTTTCTTTCGTTGGCCAGGATAAACACTGAAGCTTTCTTT.

V is TRBV5-5 and J is TRBJ2-5, with D tentatively TRBD1 (6 bases). CDR1 is SGHKS and CDR2 is YYEKEE in the germline V gene (reference sequence). V gave up 4 bases and J gave up 3 bases, with 13 bases separating them. The CDR3 sequence is 14 residues long. In DNA form, the CDR3 reads TGTGCCAGCAGCCCCGTAGGGGGTAAAGAGACCCAGTACTTC. Translating it yields CASSPVGGKETQYF.

The chain recombines TRBV28 with TRBJ2-3; TRBD1 agrees at 9 bases. V lost 6 bases to trimming and J lost 6 bases; unmatched junction nucleotides: 7. The CDR3 is made up of 14 amino acids. Germline values: CDR1 MDHEN, CDR2 SYDVKM. This CDR3 is CASRQQGAPDTQYF. CDR3 nucleotide sequence: TGTGCCAGCAGACAACAGGGGGCCCCTGATACGCAGTATTTT.

This chain joins TRBV28 and TRBJ2-2; TRBD1 is a possible D gene (6 bases). Deletions cut 11 bases from V and 4 bases from J, with 17 bases between. The CDR3 is 14 amino acids. Looked up from germline, CDR1 is MDHEN and CDR2 is SYDVKM. The CDR3 DNA reads as TGTGCCGCAAAACGACAGGTTTTCACCGGGGAGCTGTTTTTT. The encoded protein is CAAKRQVFTGELFF.

The chain combines TRBV5-6 with TRBJ1-5, with D unresolved. This CDR3 comprises 15 residues. The germline V gene encodes CDR1 SGHDT and CDR2 YYEEEE. V lost 0 bases and J lost 2, with 9 bases in between. CDR3 region: CASSLAGMGNQPQHF. The CDR3 DNA follows: TGTGCCAGCAGCTTGGCGGGGATGGGCAATCAGCCCCAGCATTTT.

A single count supports this clone. The rearrangement uses TRBV28 and TRBJ2-2; D gene unclear. Looked up from germline, CDR1 is MDHEN and CDR2 is SYDVKM. The V gene lost 3 bases and the J gene lost 1 base, with 9 bases spanning the gap. CDR3 length: 15 residues. For the CDR3, the DNA is TGTGCCAGCAGTTTTTATCACGGGAACACCGGGGAGCTGTTTTTT. Amino acid sequence: CASSFYHGNTGELFF.

V usage is TRBV7-9 and J usage is TRBJ2-1, with no clear D. V gave up 5 bases and J gave up 5 bases, with 10 bases separating them. Germline lookup yields CDR1 SEHNR and CDR2 FQNEAQ (reference sequence). CDR3 length: 13 amino acids. The CDR3: CASSLTRDNEQFF. In nucleotides, the CDR3 is TGTGCCAGCAGCCTAACACGCGACAATGAGCAGTTCTTC.

The V and J genes are TRBV7-9 and TRBJ1-2; TRBD1 agrees at 7 bases. V gave up 5 bases and J gave up 4 bases; unmatched junction bases: 7. This CDR3 spans 14 amino acids. CDR1 and CDR2 from the germline V gene are SEHNR and FQNEAQ (reference sequence). The CDR3 loop is CASSVFRGFYGYTF. CDR3 nucleotides: TGTGCCAGCAGCGTTTTCAGGGGGTTCTATGGCTACACCTTC.

In its sample, this clone was seen once. The chain has TRBV28 and TRBJ2-1; D is perhaps TRBD1 or TRBD2 (5 bases each). With 7 bases removed from V and 5 bases from J, the gap between germline ends came to 18 bases. CDR1 MDHEN and CDR2 SYDVKM come from the germline V gene. The CDR3 totals 15 residues. The CDR3 sequence: CASTKGPHPNNEQFF. The CDR3 nucleotides are TGTGCCAGCACCAAGGGACCGCACCCGAACAATGAGCAGTTCTTC.

J is TRBJ1-2 and V is TRBV28, with 7 bases lining up with TRBD1. The germline V gene encodes CDR1 MDHEN and CDR2 SYDVKM. Losses at the gene ends were 4 bases for V and 7 bases for J; bases not matched to a gene: 6. The CDR3 contains 13 residues. The DNA for the CDR3 is TGTGCCAGCAGTTCCAGGGGGGTCAGTGGCTACACCTTC. Amino acids: CASSSRGVSGYTF.

The rearrangement links TRBV27 to TRBJ1-5, with D unclear. The V gene lost 3 bases and the J gene lost 3 bases, with 9 bases spanning the gap. The CDR3 has 14 residues. Germline V gene data show CDR1 as MNHEY and CDR2 as SMNVEV (reference sequence). CDR3 sequence reads: CASSFIGANQPQHF. The CDR3 region has the DNA TGTGCCAGCAGTTTCATTGGAGCCAATCAGCCCCAGCATTTT.

The chain uses TRBV4-3 and TRBJ2-1; 10 nucleotides line up with TRBD1. With 1 base clipped from V and 9 bases from J, the junction kept 18 bases outside the gene matches. The CDR3 contains 19 residues. Germline-derived CDR1 and CDR2 are LGHNA and YSLEER. CDR3 in DNA: TGCGCCAGCAGCCAAGGGCTCTATTTAGGGACAGGGGATGGTGGTGAGCAGTTCTTC. As protein: CASSQGLYLGTGDGGEQFF.

This chain connects TRBV27 to TRBJ1-1, with 9 bases lining up with TRBD1. The CDR3 loop spans 18 amino acids. Germline V lookup: CDR1 MNHEY, CDR2 SMNVEV (reference sequence). V dropped 5 bases and J dropped 5; count of bases not matched to a gene: 18. The CDR3 region has the DNA TGTGCCAGCAGTAGGGCCCCGGGACAGGGAAGAGGGAATACTGAAGCTTTCTTT. Translating it yields CASSRAPGQGRGNTEAFF.

The chain recombines TRBV19 with TRBJ2-1; 10 bases align to TRBD2. This CDR3 comprises 16 residues. In germline, CDR1 is LNHDA, CDR2 SQIVND (reference sequence). Trimming cost V 4 bases and J 7 bases; bases outside gene matches: 10. CDR3 sequence (DNA): TGTGCCAGTAGTAAGCGGGAGGGCCGGTTGGGGAATGAGCAGTTCTTC. Translation gives CASSKREGRLGNEQFF.

The genes are TRBV7-9 and TRBJ2-3, with D unclear. CDR3 length equals 15 residues. Trimming took off 5 bases at V and 0 bases at J, with 12 bases between the two ends. The germline gives CDR1 SEHNR, CDR2 FQNEAQ (reference sequence). The DNA of the CDR3 is TGTGCCAGCAGCAGGTCAGTCGGGAGCACAGATACGCAGTATTTT. Translating gives CASSRSVGSTDTQYF. Full variable domain (rest looked up from reference TRBV7-9 and TRBJ2-3): DTGVSQNPRHKITKRGQNVTFRCDPISEHNRLYWYRQTLGQGPEFLTYFQNEAQLEKSRLLSDRFSAERPKGSFSTLEIQRTEQGDSAMYLCASSRSVGSTDTQYFGPGTRLTVL.